Listed below are T cell receptor beta chains from one sample, sequenced in a study of T cell responses to AZD1222 COVID-19 vaccine. The method was immunoSEQ multiplex PCR; TCRdb's version includes in-frame clones alone and lacks a portion of them. Of about 210,000 clones listed, roughly 94% are singletons. Specimen: peripheral blood, collected 28 days after the second dose of the MenACWY control vaccine. The receptor set was obtained from an adult who received the MenACWY meningococcal vaccine as a control. CDR3s include the opening cysteine and the closing phenylalanine or tryptophan.

TRBJ1-1 | TRBV27 | CASSLQGEAFF
TRBJ2-7 | TRBV25-1 | CASSARAARHEQYF
TRBJ2-3 | TRBV5-4 | CASSPRASISSTDTQYF
TRBJ1-6 | TRBV7-2 | CASSLSRWDGNSPLHF
TRBJ1-5 | TRBV28 | CATTRTGISNQPQHF
TRBJ2-2 | TRBV19 | CASTLLELGGELFF
TRBJ1-1 | TRBV5-5 | CASSVTPERNTEAFF
TRBJ2-1 | TRBV7-2 | CASSFYPSGAYNEQFF
TRBJ2-7 | TRBV18 | CASSPLPRASGGDEQYF
TRBJ1-1 | TRBV12-3/TRBV12-4 | CASQQGRNAEAFF
TRBJ2-7 | TRBV7-9 | CASSLYREGEQYF
TRBJ1-2 | TRBV3-1/TRBV3-2 | CASSQDGQGAYGYTF
TRBJ1-2 | TRBV7-9 | CASRADYGYTF
TRBJ1-1 | TRBV5-3 | CARSFPGTGWTEAFF
TRBJ1-1 | TRBV27 | CASSSTSLNTEAFF
TRBJ1-1 | TRBV5-1 | CASSPDWNTEAFF
TRBJ1-6 | TRBV5-6 | CASSRTGGSPLHF
TRBJ2-7 | TRBV6-6 | CASRPLAGDSYEQYF
TRBJ2-2 | TRBV7-3 | CASRPGSGVPGELFF
TRBJ2-1 | TRBV4-2 | CASSQDVSGDANEQFF
TRBJ1-1 | TRBV5-4 | CASSLAQEMNTEAFF
TRBJ2-7 | TRBV6-5 | CASSRGQGREQYF
TRBJ1-5 | TRBV4-3 | CASSQDGDRDHQPQHF
TRBJ2-7 | TRBV3-1/TRBV3-2 | CASSQNLGTTTYEQYF
TRBJ2-5 | TRBV28 | CASSLYVPGDRETQYF
TRBJ2-7 | TRBV7-9 | CASSPSRDNPYEQYF
TRBJ1-4 | TRBV7-2 | CASSLDGRVGEKLFF
TRBJ2-3 | TRBV30 | CAWSRRRADTQYF
TRBJ2-4 | TRBV30 | CAWSVQGNIQYF
TRBJ1-2 | TRBV5-4 | CASSPDSYYGYTF
TRBJ1-5 | TRBV30 | CAWSGHTGRNQPQHF
TRBJ1-1 | TRBV29-1 | CSVVEGITNTEAFF
TRBJ2-7 | TRBV7-2 | CASSLLSGGTQEQYF